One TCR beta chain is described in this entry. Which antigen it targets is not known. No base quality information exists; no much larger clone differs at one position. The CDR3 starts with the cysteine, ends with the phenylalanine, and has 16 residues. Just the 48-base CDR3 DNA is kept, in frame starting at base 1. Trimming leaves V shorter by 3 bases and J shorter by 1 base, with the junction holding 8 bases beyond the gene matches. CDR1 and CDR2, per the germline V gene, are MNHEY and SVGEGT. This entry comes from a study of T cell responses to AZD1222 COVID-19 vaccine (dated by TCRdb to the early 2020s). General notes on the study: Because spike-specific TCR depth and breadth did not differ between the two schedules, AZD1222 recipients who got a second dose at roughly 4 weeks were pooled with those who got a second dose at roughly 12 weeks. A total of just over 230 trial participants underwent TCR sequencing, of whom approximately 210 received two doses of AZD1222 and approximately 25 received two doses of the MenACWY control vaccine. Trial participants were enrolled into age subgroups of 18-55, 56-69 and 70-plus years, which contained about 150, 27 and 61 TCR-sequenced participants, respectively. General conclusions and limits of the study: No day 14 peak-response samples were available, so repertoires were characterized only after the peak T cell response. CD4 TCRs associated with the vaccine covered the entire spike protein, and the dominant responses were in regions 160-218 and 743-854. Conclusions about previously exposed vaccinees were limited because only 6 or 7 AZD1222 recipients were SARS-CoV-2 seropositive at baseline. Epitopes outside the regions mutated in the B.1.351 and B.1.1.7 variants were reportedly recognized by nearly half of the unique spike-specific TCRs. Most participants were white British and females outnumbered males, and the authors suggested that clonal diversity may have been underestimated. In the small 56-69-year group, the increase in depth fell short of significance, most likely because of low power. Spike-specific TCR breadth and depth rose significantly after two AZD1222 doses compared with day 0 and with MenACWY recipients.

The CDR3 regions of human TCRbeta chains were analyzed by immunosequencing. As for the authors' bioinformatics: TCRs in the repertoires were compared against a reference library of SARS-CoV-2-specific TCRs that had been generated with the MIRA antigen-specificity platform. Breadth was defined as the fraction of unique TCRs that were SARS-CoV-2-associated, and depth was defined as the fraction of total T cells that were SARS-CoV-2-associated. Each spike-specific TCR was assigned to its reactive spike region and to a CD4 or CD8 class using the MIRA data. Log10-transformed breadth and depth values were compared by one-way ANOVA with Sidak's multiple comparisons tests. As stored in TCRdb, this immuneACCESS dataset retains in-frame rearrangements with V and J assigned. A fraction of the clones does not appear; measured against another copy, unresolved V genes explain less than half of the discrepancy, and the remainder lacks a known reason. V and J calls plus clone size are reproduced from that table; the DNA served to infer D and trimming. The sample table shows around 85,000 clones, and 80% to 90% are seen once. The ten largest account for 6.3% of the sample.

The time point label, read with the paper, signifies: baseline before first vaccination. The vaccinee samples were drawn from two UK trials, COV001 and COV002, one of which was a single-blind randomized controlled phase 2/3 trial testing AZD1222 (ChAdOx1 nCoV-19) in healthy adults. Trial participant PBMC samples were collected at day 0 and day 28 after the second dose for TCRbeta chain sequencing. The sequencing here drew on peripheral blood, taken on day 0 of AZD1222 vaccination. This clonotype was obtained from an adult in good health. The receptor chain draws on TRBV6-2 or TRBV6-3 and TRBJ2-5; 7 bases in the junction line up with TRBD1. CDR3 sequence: CASSYHPGQSQETQYF. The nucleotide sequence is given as TGTGCCAGCAGTTATCATCCGGGACAGAGCCAAGAGACCCAGTACTTC.